This entry features one T cell receptor (beta chain) sequence. Antigen unknown. These data belong to a study of OX40 agonist ivuxolimab in advanced cancers. Study-wide background: Mean age roughly 65 years, range about 23 to 85; about 81% male. Three patients, one with hepatocellular carcinoma and two with cutaneous melanoma, achieved partial responses.

Data came from immunoSEQ multiplex PCR; TCRdb stores just in-frame clones and leaves some out. The data show some 70,000 clones, roughly 80% seen once. Trimming at V came to 7 bases and at J to 8 bases, leaving 7 bases not matched to a gene. This CDR3 is built from 12 residues. CDR1 is MDHEN and CDR2 is SYDVKM in the germline V gene. Study-wide findings and caveats: Certain nonresponding patients likewise had low normalized T-cell clonal expansion. Average numbers of expanded clones were greater in CD8+ T cells than in CD4+.

This clonotype originated in an adult with an advanced solid tumor such as melanoma, head and neck, liver or kidney cancer. The V gene is TRBV28, the J gene TRBJ1-2; 7 nucleotides align to TRBD1. The sequencing used CD4+ or CD8+ T cells sorted from blood, collected in a trial of the OX40 agonist ivuxolimab. The CDR3 here is CASTDRHNGYTF. CDR3 sequence (DNA): TGTGCCAGCACGGACAGGCACAACGGCTACACCTTC.